The 17 T cell receptor beta chains given below trace back to one sample, sequenced in a study of blood T cells in healthy people across ages. Next came a second PCR, run for roughly 6 to 11 cycles, which used a sample-barcoded 5' primer along with a J-beta primer mix. One entry per CDR3 protein, called by TCRdb with MiXCR from the 5' RACE reads. The repertoire has fewer than 800,000 distinct CDR3 sequences, 20% to 30% of them found once; the top ten carry 9.4%. The same specimen was also included in a second study, on T cells of mothers and their children.

The sequenced sample consisted of blood. The receptors stem from a boy aged 5-17 years in good health.

This clonotype was seen a handful of times. The chain combines TRBV24-1 with TRBJ1-2; D is unclear. This CDR3 is 12 amino acids long. The V end was cut by 4 bases, the J end by 8 bases, with 10 bases between. The germline CDR1 and CDR2 sequences are KGHDR and SFDVKD. CDR3 DNA: TGTGCCACCAGTGAGCCGACGGAGGGCTACACCTTC. It codes for CATSEPTEGYTF.

The chain links TRBV12-5 to TRBJ2-1, with 8 nucleotides matching TRBD2. This CDR3 comprises 14 residues. J was trimmed by 3 bases and V by 8 bases; bases with no gene match: 6. The germline gives CDR1 LGHNT, CDR2 FRNRAP. The CDR3 loop is CASRGTRYYNEQFF. CDR3 in DNA: TGTGCTAGTCGGGGGACTAGATACTACAATGAGCAGTTCTTC.

This clonotype showed up just once. The chain uses TRBV29-1 and TRBJ2-7; 9 positions match TRBD1. This CDR3 is 14 amino acids long. Unmatched junction bases numbered 8, after V lost 7 bases and J lost 1 base. CDR1 and CDR2 (germline): SQVTM, ANQGSEA. CDR3: CSASGQGSSYEQYF. CDR3 DNA: TGCAGCGCATCGGGACAGGGAAGTTCCTACGAGCAGTACTTC.

This chain links TRBV5-1 with TRBJ1-5; D remains unclear. Germline V CDR1 and CDR2: SGHRS, YFSETQ. The CDR3 has 13 residues. V gave up 4 bases and J gave up 7 bases, with 12 bases separating them. In DNA, the CDR3 is TGCGCCAGCAGCCCCTGGGTCGGGCAGCCCCAGCATTTT. Translation: CASSPWVGQPQHF.

The table lists this clonotype with a few counts. V is TRBV29-1 and J is TRBJ1-2; D is unresolved. V lost 2 bases, J lost 4 bases, and 8 bases lay in between. Looked up from germline, CDR1 is SQVTM and CDR2 is ANQGSEA. The CDR3 covers 12 residues. Here the CDR3 reads CSVEPRLYGYTF. CDR3 nucleotide sequence: TGCAGCGTTGAACCCAGGCTCTATGGCTACACCTTC.

Only a few counts were recorded for this clonotype. The chain carries TRBV5-1 and TRBJ2-5, with 8 bases that match TRBD2. The closer fit of TRBJ2-7 to the DNA end suggests the J call may be wrong. There are 14 residues in the CDR3. The germline V gene encodes CDR1 SGHRS and CDR2 YFSETQ. The CDR3 loop reads CASSLIAGTYEQYF. Here the CDR3 DNA reads TGCGCCAGCAGCCTAATAGCGGGAACCTACGAGCAGTACTTC.

This clonotype was found a few times. V and J are TRBV5-1 and TRBJ2-7, with 11 nucleotides matching TRBD1. The germline gives CDR1 SGHRS, CDR2 YFSETQ. This CDR3 has 14 residues. V shed 7 bases and J 4 bases; nucleotides not matched to a gene: 7. The CDR3 sequence is CASGTGQGVYEQYF. The CDR3 DNA reads TGCGCCAGCGGCACGGGACAGGGGGTTTACGAGCAGTACTTC.

This clonotype was counted a few times. The rearrangement links TRBV9 to TRBJ2-7; tentative D call: TRBD1 (5 bases). The CDR3 consists of 13 residues. Trimming removed 3 bases at V and 6 bases at J, with 13 bases between. The germline V gene encodes CDR1 SGDLS and CDR2 YYNGEE. The CDR3 spells CASSDQLRGEQYF. The CDR3 nucleotides read TGTGCCAGCAGCGACCAATTAAGGGGCGAGCAGTACTTC. The whole variable domain, remainder taken from reference TRBV9 and TRBJ2-7, is DSGVTQTPKHLITATGQRVTLRCSPRSGDLSVYWYQQSLDQGLQFLIQYYNGEERAKGNILERFSAQQFPDLHSELNLSSLELGDSALYFCASSDQLRGEQYFGPGTRLTVT.

V and J are TRBV24-1 and TRBJ2-7, with 11 bases lining up with TRBD2. There are 15 residues in the CDR3. CDR1 is KGHDR, CDR2 SFDVKD, per germline. The junction had 3 bases not matched to a gene; V was cut back by 4 bases and J by 2 bases. The CDR3 here is CATSDLAGGPYEQYF. CDR3 DNA: TGTGCCACCAGTGACCTAGCGGGAGGTCCCTACGAGCAGTACTTC.

The rearrangement uses TRBV5-1 and TRBJ1-1; 7 bases map to TRBD1. In germline, CDR1 is SGHRS, CDR2 YFSETQ. This CDR3 spans 15 amino acids. Trimming removed 3 bases from V and 0 bases from J; junction bases left unmatched: 5. For the CDR3, the DNA is TGCGCCAGCAGCTGGGGGGGACAGTTGAACACTGAAGCTTTCTTT. The encoded protein is CASSWGGQLNTEAFF.

This clonotype came up a few times. The chain has TRBV11-3 and TRBJ1-1; perhaps TRBD1 as D (5 bases). V shed 0 bases and J shed 5 bases, with 13 bases lying between them. Germline V gene data show CDR1 as SGHNT and CDR2 as YENEEA. This CDR3 comprises 15 residues. Here the CDR3 DNA reads TGTGCCAGCAGCTTAGAGGTGGGGCTGGGGACTGAAGCTTTCTTT. Its protein is CASSLEVGLGTEAFF.

Only a few counts were recorded for this clonotype. The CDR3 DNA reads as TGCAGCGTGGTCTCCGGGACTTACTCCTACGAGCAGTACTTC. Residues: CSVVSGTYSYEQYF. V is TRBV29-1 and J is TRBJ2-7; tentative D call: TRBD2 (6 bases). Trimming left V 6 bases short and J 0 bases short, with 15 bases between. The germline V gene has CDR1 SQVTM and CDR2 ANQGSEA. CDR3 length: 14 residues.

This clonotype occurred a few times. V gene TRBV29-1 combines with J gene TRBJ2-1; D gene unclear. The J call may be wrong; the DNA end is better matched by TRBJ2-7. The V gene's germline CDR1 is SQVTM and CDR2 ANQGSEA. The CDR3 consists of 14 residues. CDR3 coding DNA: TGCAGCGTTGTTAGACCTCCGTATTTGTACGAGCAGTACTTC. This gives the protein CSVVRPPYLYEQYF.

The chain is built from TRBV7-2 and TRBJ2-4; no definite D call. Trimming removed 1 base from V and 9 bases from J, with 13 bases in between. This CDR3 is built from 14 residues. CDR1 SGHTA and CDR2 FQGNSA come from the germline V gene. The CDR3 DNA sequence: TGTGCCAGCAGCTTAGGGTCGGAGCAAAGCATTCAGTACTTC. Its protein product is CASSLGSEQSIQYF.

The CDR3 region is CASSAAGVRETQYF. The CDR3 DNA is TGTGCCAGCAGCGCTGCTGGGGTTCGGGAGACCCAGTACTTC. V gene TRBV5-5 combines with J gene TRBJ2-5; D is ambiguous. The CDR3 totals 14 residues. CDR1 SGHKS and CDR2 YYEKEE come from the germline V gene (reference sequence). The V and J ends lost 4 bases and 5 bases respectively, with 15 bases between them. The complete variable domain, with remaining parts taken from reference TRBV5-5 and TRBJ2-5, reads DAGVTQSPTHLIKTRGQQVTLRCSPISGHKSVSWYQQVLGQGPQFIFQYYEKEERGRGNFPDRFSARQFPNYSSELNVNALLLGDSALYLCASSAAGVRETQYFGPGTRLLVL.

This chain links TRBV5-6 with TRBJ2-7, with 14 bases aligning to TRBD2. The DNA end is more similar to TRBJ2-1, so the J call may be wrong. CDR1 and CDR2 from the germline V gene are SGHDT and YYEEEE. The CDR3 has 20 amino acids. The chain's CDR3 is CASSGTSGSLVPQFYNEQFF. CDR3 sequence (DNA): TGTGCCAGCAGCGGGACTAGCGGGAGCCTCGTGCCTCAATTCTACAATGAGCAGTTCTTC.

The rearrangement links TRBV7-9 to TRBJ1-1; D is unresolved. V shed 0 bases and J shed 1 base, with 12 bases lying between them. Per the germline V gene, CDR1 is SEHNR and CDR2 is FQNEAQ (reference sequence). CDR3 length equals 16 residues. The chain's CDR3 is CASSLASQSGNTEAFF. For the CDR3, the DNA is TGTGCCAGCAGCTTAGCGTCTCAGTCCGGGAACACTGAAGCTTTCTTT.